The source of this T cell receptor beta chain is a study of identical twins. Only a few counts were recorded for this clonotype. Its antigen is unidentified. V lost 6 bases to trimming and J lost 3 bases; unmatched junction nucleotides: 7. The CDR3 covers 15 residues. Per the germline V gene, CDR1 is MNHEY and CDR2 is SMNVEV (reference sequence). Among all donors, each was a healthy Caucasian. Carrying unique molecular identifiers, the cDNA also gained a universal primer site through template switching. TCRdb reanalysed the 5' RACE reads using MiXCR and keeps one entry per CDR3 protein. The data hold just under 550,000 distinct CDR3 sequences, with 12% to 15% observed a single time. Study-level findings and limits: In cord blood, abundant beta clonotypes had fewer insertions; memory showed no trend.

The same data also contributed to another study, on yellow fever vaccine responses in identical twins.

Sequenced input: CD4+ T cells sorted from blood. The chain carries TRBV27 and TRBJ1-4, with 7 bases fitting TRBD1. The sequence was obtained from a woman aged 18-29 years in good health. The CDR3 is CASSNRGLANEKLFF. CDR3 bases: TGTGCCAGCAGCAACAGGGGTTTGGCTAATGAAAAACTGTTTTTT.